A single TCR beta chain is shown here with its context. Antigen: not known. This entry belongs to a study of OX40 agonist ivuxolimab in advanced cancers. Regarding the study as a whole: In CD8+ T cells, expanded clones were on average more numerous than in CD4+.

Repertoires were generated with immunoSEQ multiplex PCR, while TCRdb's copy carries only in-frame clones and drops some. The table shows approximately 110,000 clones, with about nine tenths occurring only once. The length of the CDR3 is 15 residues. The trim removed 3 bases at V and 4 bases at J, leaving 4 bases unmatched. Germline V gene lookup returns CDR1 MGHDK and CDR2 SYGVNS. The sample here was CD4+ or CD8+ T cells sorted from blood, taken in a trial of the OX40 agonist ivuxolimab. This sequence joins TRBV25-1 and TRBJ2-1; 9 bases line up with TRBD1. The source is an adult with an advanced solid tumor such as melanoma, head and neck, liver or kidney cancer. The CDR3 nucleotides read TGTGCCAGCAGTGAGGGACAGGGAAATTACAATGAGCAGTTCTTC. Amino acid sequence: CASSEGQGNYNEQFF.